This TCR beta chain was sequenced for a study of breast tumors, draining lymph nodes, adjacent tissues. Study outcomes and limitations: Compared with basal-like, luminal-like tumors shared significantly more repertoire with nontumor tissue. Tumor T cell lymph node origin was a supported hypothesis, not proven. Tumor repertoires ranked between lymph nodes and nontumor tissue in diversity, with V and J gene preferences.

Samples came from axillary lymph nodes draining the breast cancer. Per the germline V gene, CDR1 is DFQATT and CDR2 is SNEGSKA (reference sequence). Unmatched junction bases numbered 5, after V lost 3 bases and J lost 4 bases. This CDR3 comprises 14 residues. TCRdb independently ran MiXCR on the multiplex PCR reads; one entry per CDR3 protein. The sample lists over 200,000 distinct CDR3 sequences; about 34% were seen once. This clonotype was counted many times. Its antigen remains unknown. This chain joins TRBV20-1 and TRBJ1-5, with 8 bases identical to TRBD1. The clonotype comes from a female donor with breast cancer. Some clones in this sample may be carry-over from other donors' samples. Sequenced input: axillary lymph node tissue. The CDR3 bases are TGCAGTGCTAGGATGGGACAGGTGAATCAGCCCCAGCATTTT. Its protein is CSARMGQVNQPQHF.